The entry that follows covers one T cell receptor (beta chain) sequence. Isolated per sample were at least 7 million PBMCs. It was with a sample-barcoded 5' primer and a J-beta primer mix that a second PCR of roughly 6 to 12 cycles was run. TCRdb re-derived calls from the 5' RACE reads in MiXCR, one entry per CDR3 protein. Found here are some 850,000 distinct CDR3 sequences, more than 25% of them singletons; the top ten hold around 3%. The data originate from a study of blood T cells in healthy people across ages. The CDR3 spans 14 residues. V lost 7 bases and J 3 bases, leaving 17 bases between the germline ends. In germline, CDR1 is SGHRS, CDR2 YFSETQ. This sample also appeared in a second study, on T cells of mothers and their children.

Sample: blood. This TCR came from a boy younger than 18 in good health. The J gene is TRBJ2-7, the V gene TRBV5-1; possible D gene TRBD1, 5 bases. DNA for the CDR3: TGCGCCAGCCGTTCGACAGAACCACGCTACGAGCAGTACTTC. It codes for CASRSTEPRYEQYF.